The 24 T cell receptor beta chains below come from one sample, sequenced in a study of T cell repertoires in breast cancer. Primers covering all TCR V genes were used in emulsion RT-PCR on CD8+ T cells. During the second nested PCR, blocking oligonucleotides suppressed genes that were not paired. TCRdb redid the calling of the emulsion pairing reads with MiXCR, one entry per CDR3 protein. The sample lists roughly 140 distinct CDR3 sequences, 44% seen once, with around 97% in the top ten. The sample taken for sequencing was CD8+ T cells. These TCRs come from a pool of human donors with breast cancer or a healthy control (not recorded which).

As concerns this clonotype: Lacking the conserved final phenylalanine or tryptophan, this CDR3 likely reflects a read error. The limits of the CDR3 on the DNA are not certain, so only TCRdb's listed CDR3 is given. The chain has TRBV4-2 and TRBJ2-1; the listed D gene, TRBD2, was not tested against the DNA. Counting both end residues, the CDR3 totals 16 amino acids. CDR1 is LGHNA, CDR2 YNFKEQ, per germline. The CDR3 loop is CASSQLTIGIYNEQLL.

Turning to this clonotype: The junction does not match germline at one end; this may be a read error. CDR3 region: CASSLWRRAIWNEQFF. The CDR3 DNA follows: TGTGCCAGCAGCCTTTGGCGGAGGGCTATTTGGAATGAACAGTTCTTC. The chain recombines TRBV7-2 with TRBJ2-1, with D perhaps matching TRBD2 (6 bases). Germline CDR1 is SGHTA and CDR2 is FQGNSA. This CDR3 is built from 16 residues.

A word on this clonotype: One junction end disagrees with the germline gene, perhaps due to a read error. The CDR3 here is CAGSPQTTGSAIYF. As DNA, the CDR3 is TGTGCCGGCAGTCCCCAGACTACTGGAAGCGCCATATATTTT. The V and J genes are TRBV6-8 and TRBJ1-3; no definite D call. The CDR3 contains 14 residues. Per germline, CDR1 MNHGY and CDR2 SAAAGT.

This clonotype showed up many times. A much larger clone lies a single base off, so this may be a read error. CDR3 protein: CGAGERGGQYF. The DNA of the CDR3 is TGTGGGGCGGGCGAGAGGGGAGGGCAGTACTTC. This chain uses TRBV28 with TRBJ2-7, with a weak D call TRBD2 (6 bases). The CDR3 consists of 11 residues. CDR1 is MDHEN and CDR2 is SYDVKM in the germline V gene.

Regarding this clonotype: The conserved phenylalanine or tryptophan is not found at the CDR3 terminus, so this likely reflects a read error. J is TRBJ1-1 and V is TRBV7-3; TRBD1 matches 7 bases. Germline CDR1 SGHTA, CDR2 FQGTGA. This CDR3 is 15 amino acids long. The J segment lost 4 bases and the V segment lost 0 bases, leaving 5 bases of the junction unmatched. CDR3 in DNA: TGTGCCAGCAGCTTAACAGGGGGCATGAGCACTGAAGCTTTCTCT. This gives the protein CASSLTGGMSTEAFS.

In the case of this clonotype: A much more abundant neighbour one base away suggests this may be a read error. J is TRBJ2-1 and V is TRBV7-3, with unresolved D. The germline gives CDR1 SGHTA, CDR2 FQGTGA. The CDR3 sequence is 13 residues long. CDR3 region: CASGLGGDNEQFF. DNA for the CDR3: TGTGCCAGCGGCTTAGGCGGAGACAATGAGCAGTTCTTC.

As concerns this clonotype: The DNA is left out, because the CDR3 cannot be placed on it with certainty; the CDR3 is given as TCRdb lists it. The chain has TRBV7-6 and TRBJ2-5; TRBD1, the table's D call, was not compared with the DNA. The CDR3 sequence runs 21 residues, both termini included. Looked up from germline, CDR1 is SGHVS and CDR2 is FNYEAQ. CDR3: CASSALSANEKLFFGRQTQYF.

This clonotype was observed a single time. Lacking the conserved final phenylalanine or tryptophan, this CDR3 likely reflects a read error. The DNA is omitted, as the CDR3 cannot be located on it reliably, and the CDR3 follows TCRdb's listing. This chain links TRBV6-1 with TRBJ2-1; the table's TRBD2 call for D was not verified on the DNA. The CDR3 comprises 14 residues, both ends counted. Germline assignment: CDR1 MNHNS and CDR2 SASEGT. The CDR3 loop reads CASNGRAINNGRFS.

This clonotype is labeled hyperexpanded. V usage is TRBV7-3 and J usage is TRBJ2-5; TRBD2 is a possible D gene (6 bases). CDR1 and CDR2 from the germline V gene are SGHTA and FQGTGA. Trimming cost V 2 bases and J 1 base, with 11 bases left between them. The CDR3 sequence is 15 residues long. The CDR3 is CASSLAEGPQETQYF. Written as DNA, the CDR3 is TGTGCCAGCAGCTTAGCGGAGGGGCCCCAAGAGACCCAGTACTTC.

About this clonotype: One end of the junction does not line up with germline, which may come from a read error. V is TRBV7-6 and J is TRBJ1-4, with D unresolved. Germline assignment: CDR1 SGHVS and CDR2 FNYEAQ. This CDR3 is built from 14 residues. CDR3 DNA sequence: TGCGCCAGCAGCGCCCTATTGGCTAATGAAAAACTGTTTTTT. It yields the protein CASSALLANEKLFF.

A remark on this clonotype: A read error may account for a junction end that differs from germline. CDR3 nucleotides: TGTGCCAGCAGTCCCCAAACTACTGGAAACACCACATATTTC. Protein: CASSPQTTGNTTYF. The chain combines TRBV6-8 with TRBJ1-3, with D uncertain. Per the germline V gene, CDR1 is MNHGY and CDR2 is SAAAGT. The CDR3 has 14 amino acids.

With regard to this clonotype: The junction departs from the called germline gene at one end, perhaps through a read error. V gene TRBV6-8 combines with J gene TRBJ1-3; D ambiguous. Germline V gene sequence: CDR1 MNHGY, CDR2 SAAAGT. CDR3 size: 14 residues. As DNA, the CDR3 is TGTGCCAGCAGTCTCCTGACTACTGGAAACACCATACATTTT. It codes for CASSLLTTGNTIHF.

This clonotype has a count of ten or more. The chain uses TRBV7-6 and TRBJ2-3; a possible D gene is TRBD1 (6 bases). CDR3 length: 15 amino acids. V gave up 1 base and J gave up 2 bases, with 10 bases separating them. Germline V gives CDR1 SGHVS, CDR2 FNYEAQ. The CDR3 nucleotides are TGTGCCAGCAGCTTAGAGGACAGCTTCACAGATACGCAGTATTTT. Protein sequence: CASSLEDSFTDTQYF.

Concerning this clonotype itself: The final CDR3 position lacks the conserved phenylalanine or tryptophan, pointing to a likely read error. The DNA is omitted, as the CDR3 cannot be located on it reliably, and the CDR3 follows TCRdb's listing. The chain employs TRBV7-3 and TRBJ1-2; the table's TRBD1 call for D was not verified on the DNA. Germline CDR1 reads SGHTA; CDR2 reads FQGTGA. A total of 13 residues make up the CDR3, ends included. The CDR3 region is CARSLNGGYGYKV.

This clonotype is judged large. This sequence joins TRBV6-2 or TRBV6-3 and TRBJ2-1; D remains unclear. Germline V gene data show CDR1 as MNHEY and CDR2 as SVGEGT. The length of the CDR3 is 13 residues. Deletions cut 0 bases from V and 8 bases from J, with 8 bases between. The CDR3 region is CASSYSLGYEQFF. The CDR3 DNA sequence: TGTGCCAGCAGTTACTCATTGGGTTATGAGCAGTTCTTC.

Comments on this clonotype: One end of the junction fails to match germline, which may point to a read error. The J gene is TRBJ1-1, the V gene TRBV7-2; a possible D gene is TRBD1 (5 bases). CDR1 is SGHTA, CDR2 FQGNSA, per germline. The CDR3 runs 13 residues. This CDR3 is CARSPWGGTEALF. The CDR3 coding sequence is TGTGCAAGAAGCCCGTGGGGGGGGACTGAAGCTTTATTT.

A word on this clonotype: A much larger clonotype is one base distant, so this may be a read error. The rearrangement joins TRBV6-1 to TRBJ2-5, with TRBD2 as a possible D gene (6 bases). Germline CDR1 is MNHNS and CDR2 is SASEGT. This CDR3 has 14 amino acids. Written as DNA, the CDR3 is TGTGCCAGCAGGCCTCTAGCGACCAAAGAGGCCCAGTACTTC. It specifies CASRPLATKEAQYF.

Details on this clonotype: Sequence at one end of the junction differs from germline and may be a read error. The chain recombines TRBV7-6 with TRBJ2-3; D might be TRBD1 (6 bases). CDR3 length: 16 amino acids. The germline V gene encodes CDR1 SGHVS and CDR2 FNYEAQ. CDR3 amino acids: CASSRRAGAPTDTQYF. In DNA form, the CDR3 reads TGTGCTAGCAGCCGAAGAGCAGGGGCGCCCACAGATACACAGTATTTT.

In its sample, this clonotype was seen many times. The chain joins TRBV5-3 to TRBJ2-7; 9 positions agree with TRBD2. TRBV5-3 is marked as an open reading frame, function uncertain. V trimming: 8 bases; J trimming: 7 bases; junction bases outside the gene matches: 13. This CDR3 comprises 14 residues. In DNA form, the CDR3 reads TGTGCCAGCAGCCCGGGACTAGCCCCCAGGGAGCAGTACTTC. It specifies CASSPGLAPREQYF.

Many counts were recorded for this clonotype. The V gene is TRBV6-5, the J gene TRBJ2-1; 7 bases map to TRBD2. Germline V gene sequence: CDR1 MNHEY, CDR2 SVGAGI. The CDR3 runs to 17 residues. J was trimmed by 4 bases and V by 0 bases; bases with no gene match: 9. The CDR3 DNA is TGTGCCAGCAGTTACTCTGGAATCAGCGGGGTGTACAATGAGCAGTTCTTC. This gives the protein CASSYSGISGVYNEQFF.

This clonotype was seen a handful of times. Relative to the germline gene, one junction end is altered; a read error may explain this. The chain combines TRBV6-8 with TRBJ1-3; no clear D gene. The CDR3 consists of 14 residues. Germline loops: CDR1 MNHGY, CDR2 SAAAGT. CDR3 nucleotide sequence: TGTGCCGGCAGTCCCCGGACTACTGGAAACACCACATATTTT. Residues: CAGSPRTTGNTTYF.

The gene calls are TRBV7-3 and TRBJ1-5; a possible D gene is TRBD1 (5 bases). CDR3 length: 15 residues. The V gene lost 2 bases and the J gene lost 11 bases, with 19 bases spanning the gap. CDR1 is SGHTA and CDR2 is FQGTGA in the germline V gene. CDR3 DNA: TGTGCCAGCAGCTTAGCGGAGGGGCCCCAAGAGACCCAGCATTTT. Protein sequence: CASSLAEGPQETQHF.

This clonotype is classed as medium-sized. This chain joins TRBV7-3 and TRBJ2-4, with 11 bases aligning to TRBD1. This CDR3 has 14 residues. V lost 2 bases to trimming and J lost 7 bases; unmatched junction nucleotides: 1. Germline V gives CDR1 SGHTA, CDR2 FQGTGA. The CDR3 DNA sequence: TGTGCCAGCAGCTTAGGACAGGGGGCGAACATTCAGTACTTC. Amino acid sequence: CASSLGQGANIQYF. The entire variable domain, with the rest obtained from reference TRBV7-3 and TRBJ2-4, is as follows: GAGVSQTPSNKVTEKGKYVELRCDPISGHTALYWYRQSLGQGPEFLIYFQGTGAADDSGLPNDRFFAVRPEGSVSTLKIQRTERGDSAVYLCASSLGQGANIQYFGAGTRLSVL.

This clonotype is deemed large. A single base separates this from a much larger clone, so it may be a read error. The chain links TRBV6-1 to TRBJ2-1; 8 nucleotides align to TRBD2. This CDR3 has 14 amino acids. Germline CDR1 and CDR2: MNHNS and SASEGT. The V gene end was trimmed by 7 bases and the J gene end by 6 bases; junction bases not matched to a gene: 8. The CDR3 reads CASNGRAISNEQFF. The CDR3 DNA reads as TGTGCCAGCAACGGGAGGGCCATTAGCAATGAGCAGTTCTTC.